A single sample gave rise to the 17 T cell receptor beta chains below, sequenced in a study of blood T cell repertoires in COVID-19. The protocol was immunoSEQ multiplex PCR, while the TCRdb copy is restricted to in-frame clones and leaves out a portion. Here the sample spans approximately 210,000 clones, approximately 84% being singletons. Specimen: peripheral blood. The receptors here all came from a man over 45 with COVID-19, enrolled during active disease.

The chain uses TRBV28 and TRBJ1-1; 7 bases align to TRBD1. The CDR3 spans 15 residues. Germline CDR1 and CDR2: MDHEN and SYDVKM. The V gene end was trimmed by 5 bases and the J gene end by 6 bases; junction bases not matched to a gene: 12. The CDR3 DNA sequence: TGTGCCAGCAGTCCAGAAGGCAGGGGGAGGTCTGAAGCTTTCTTT. It codes for CASSPEGRGRSEAFF.

The rearrangement uses TRBV18 and TRBJ1-4; 9 nucleotides agree with TRBD1. V trimming: 3 bases; J trimming: 7 bases; junction bases outside the gene matches: 12. The CDR3 totals 17 residues. Germline CDR1 is KGHSH and CDR2 is LQKENI. The CDR3 is CASSPNEQGAIGEKLFF. The CDR3 coding sequence is TGTGCCAGCTCACCGAACGAACAGGGGGCCATCGGTGAAAAACTGTTTTTT.

The gene calls are TRBV28 and TRBJ1-1; 9 bases align to TRBD1. CDR1 is MDHEN and CDR2 is SYDVKM in the germline V gene. The CDR3 is made up of 14 amino acids. The V segment lost 8 bases and the J segment 5 bases; nucleotides outside the gene matches: 9. The DNA of the CDR3 is TGTGCCAGCCTGCCCGGACAGGGGATTACTGAAGCTTTCTTT. Translation gives CASLPGQGITEAFF.

This sequence joins TRBV12-5 and TRBJ2-2; no clear D gene. The CDR3 consists of 14 residues. Trimming left V 4 bases short and J 1 base short, with 7 bases between. Looked up from germline, CDR1 is LGHNT and CDR2 is FRNRAP. The CDR3 is CASGSSVNTGELFF. Written as DNA, the CDR3 is TGTGCTAGTGGTTCCTCAGTGAACACCGGGGAGCTGTTTTTT.

This clone turned up a few times. The V and J genes are TRBV5-1 and TRBJ1-1; no definite D call. CDR3 length: 14 residues. V lost 0 bases and J lost 0, with 6 bases in between. Germline CDR1 SGHRS, CDR2 YFSETQ. The CDR3 sequence is CASSLDSLNTEAFF. CDR3 in DNA: TGCGCCAGCAGCTTGGACTCCCTGAACACTGAAGCTTTCTTT.

This chain links TRBV7-9 with TRBJ2-3; D is unresolved. CDR3 size: 12 residues. V lost 2 bases and J lost 5, with 5 bases in between. CDR1 and CDR2 from the germline V gene are SEHNR and FQNEAQ (reference sequence). The chain's CDR3 is CASSLWQDTQYF. The CDR3, as DNA: TGTGCCAGCAGCTTATGGCAAGATACGCAGTATTTT.

The chain combines TRBV6-5 with TRBJ2-7; D is possibly TRBD1 (5 bases). The CDR3 is 13 amino acids. Germline lookup yields CDR1 MNHEY and CDR2 SVGAGI. The V gene lost 7 bases and the J gene lost 2 bases, with 12 bases spanning the gap. The CDR3 loop is CASIPGFTYEQYF. The DNA for the CDR3 is TGTGCCAGCATCCCAGGGTTCACCTACGAGCAGTACTTC.

The chain has TRBV5-1 and TRBJ2-7; 8 nucleotides align to TRBD2. This CDR3 is 18 amino acids long. V gave up 2 bases and J gave up 6 bases; unmatched junction bases: 19. CDR1 and CDR2 from the germline V gene are SGHRS and YFSETQ. The CDR3 DNA sequence: TGCGCCAGCAGCTTAGGGCGGGAGGCCGTTCCCCCAATCCTCGAGCAGTACTTC. It codes for CASSLGREAVPPILEQYF.

V usage is TRBV6-5 and J usage is TRBJ1-1; a weak D match, TRBD1 (5 bases). The germline V and J ends were trimmed by 9 bases and 3 bases, with 14 bases remaining between them. Per the germline V gene, CDR1 is MNHEY and CDR2 is SVGAGI. There are 13 residues in the CDR3. CDR3 nucleotides: TGTGCCAGTTCAATCGGGGGGGACACTGAAGCTTTCTTT. It encodes CASSIGGDTEAFF.

The chain links TRBV18 to TRBJ2-3; TRBD1 agrees at 9 bases. The germline gives CDR1 KGHSH, CDR2 LQKENI. CDR3 size: 16 residues. With 2 bases clipped from V and 0 bases from J, the junction kept 3 bases outside the gene matches. CDR3 bases: TGTGCCAGCTCACCAGGACAGGGGCTAAGCACAGATACGCAGTATTTT. It translates to CASSPGQGLSTDTQYF.

This clone was detected only a few times. The chain joins TRBV7-3 to TRBJ2-1; the match to TRBD2 covers 11 bases. Germline V CDR1 and CDR2: SGHTA, FQGTGA. V gave up 4 bases and J gave up 7 bases; unmatched junction bases: 9. The CDR3 sequence is 16 residues long. CDR3 in amino acids: CASSSITSGSRNEQFF. CDR3 coding DNA: TGTGCCAGCAGCTCCATCACTAGCGGGAGCAGGAATGAGCAGTTCTTC.

The chain couples TRBV2 to TRBJ2-7; D is uncertain. The germline V gene encodes CDR1 SNHLY and CDR2 FYNNEI. Trimming shortened V by 7 bases and J by 6 bases, and 13 bases separated the two germline ends. The CDR3 runs 12 residues. CDR3 protein: CASTYSSGEQYF. The CDR3 DNA sequence: TGTGCCAGCACTTATTCATCGGGCGAGCAGTACTTC.

CDR3 sequence reads: CATSRGTSEGTDTQYF. Here the CDR3 DNA reads TGTGCCACCAGCAGAGGGACTAGCGAGGGCACAGATACGCAGTATTTT. V is TRBV15 and J is TRBJ2-3, with 9 bases lining up with TRBD2. The V gene's germline CDR1 is LNHNV and CDR2 YYDKDF (reference sequence). V lost 1 base to trimming and J lost 1 base; unmatched junction nucleotides: 3. The CDR3 length is 16 residues.

The chain combines TRBV19 with TRBJ1-2; 8 bases are a match to TRBD1. The CDR3 loop spans 19 amino acids. V was pared by 5 bases and J by 3 bases, with 20 bases of the junction left unmatched. Germline-derived CDR1 and CDR2 are LNHDA and SQIVND (reference sequence). In DNA, the CDR3 is TGTGCCAGTAGTTACCCAATCCGAGAAGAGGACAGGGCTGACTATGGCTACACCTTC. Translated, it gives CASSYPIREEDRADYGYTF. The full variable domain, completed using reference TRBV19 and TRBJ1-2, is DGGITQSPKYLFRKEGQNVTLSCEQNLNHDAMYWYRQDPGQGLRLIYYSQIVNDFQKGDIAEGYSVSREKKESFPLTVTSAQKNPTAFYLCASSYPIREEDRADYGYTFGSGTRLTVV.

The chain recombines TRBV7-8 with TRBJ1-5; D might be TRBD1 (6 bases). CDR3 length: 17 amino acids. Trimming cost V 5 bases and J 0 bases, with 17 bases left between them. Per germline, CDR1 SGHVS and CDR2 FQNEAQ. Here the CDR3 reads CASSTRTGGDSNQPQHF. Written as DNA, the CDR3 is TGTGCCAGCAGCACCCGGACGGGGGGCGATAGCAATCAGCCCCAGCATTTT.

This clone appeared a single time. This rearrangement joins TRBV6-5 to TRBJ2-1, with 9 bases identical to TRBD1. The CDR3 sequence is 16 residues long. Germline V lookup: CDR1 MNHEY, CDR2 SVGAGI. V lost 0 bases to trimming and J lost 8 bases; unmatched junction nucleotides: 8. DNA for the CDR3: TGTGCCAGCAGTTACTCGGAGGGACAGGGCCTTTATGAGCAGTTCTTC. This encodes CASSYSEGQGLYEQFF.

CDR3 in DNA: TGCAGCGGCGGACAGGGGAGACAAGAGACCCAGTACTTC. Its protein product is CSGGQGRQETQYF. The chain has TRBV29-1 and TRBJ2-5; TRBD1 matches 9 bases. The CDR3 has 13 residues. V was clipped by 7 bases and J by 2 bases; unmatched bases: 5. Germline lookup yields CDR1 SQVTM and CDR2 ANQGSEA.